These 13 T cell receptor beta chains originate from one sample sequenced in a study of blood T cells in healthy people across ages. It was with a sample-barcoded 5' primer and a J-beta primer mix that a second PCR of roughly 6 to 12 cycles was run. MiXCR was run by TCRdb on the 5' RACE reads, yielding one entry per CDR3 protein. Of 1.4 million to 1.5 million distinct CDR3 sequences detected, around 42% appear once; the ten largest clones hold under 8%. The sample comprised blood. These receptors were taken from a woman between 18 and 30 years old in good health.

The chain joins TRBV20-1 to TRBJ1-4; perhaps TRBD1 as D (5 bases). CDR3 length equals 15 residues. Trimming shortened V by 6 bases and J by 8 bases, and 22 bases separated the two germline ends. The germline CDR1 and CDR2 sequences are DFQATT and SNEGSKA (reference sequence). The chain's CDR3 is CSAYLNFRDPEKLFF. In DNA form, the CDR3 reads TGCAGTGCCTACTTAAACTTCCGGGACCCCGAAAAACTGTTTTTT.

The J gene is TRBJ2-5, the V gene TRBV11-2, with 10 bases aligning to TRBD2. Per germline, CDR1 SGHAT and CDR2 FQNNGV. J was trimmed by 1 base and V by 5 bases; bases with no gene match: 1. This CDR3 region has 14 residues. This chain's CDR3 is CASSEREGQETQYF. CDR3 nucleotides: TGTGCCAGCAGCGAGCGGGAGGGCCAAGAGACCCAGTACTTC.

The V gene is TRBV3-1, the J gene TRBJ1-1; D is ambiguous. This CDR3 has 15 amino acids. Looked up from germline, CDR1 is LGHDT and CDR2 is YNNKEL (reference sequence). Deletions cut 1 base from V and 6 bases from J, with 15 bases between. Here the CDR3 reads CASSQGVGGVAEAFF. CDR3 nucleotides: TGTGCCAGCAGCCAAGGCGTTGGTGGCGTCGCTGAAGCTTTCTTT.

The rearrangement uses TRBV5-5 and TRBJ2-7, with D possibly matching TRBD2 (5 bases). There are 15 residues in the CDR3. Between the trimmed V and J ends, which lost 0 bases and 3 bases, there was a span of 13 bases. Germline V lookup: CDR1 SGHKS, CDR2 YYEKEE (reference sequence). The CDR3 nucleotides are TGTGCCAGCAGCTTGGAGGTAGGAGACTACTACGAGCAGTACTTC. This codes for CASSLEVGDYYEQYF.

This clonotype came up many times. The chain joins TRBV7-2 to TRBJ2-7; weak D call: TRBD2 (5 bases). The CDR3 contains 12 residues. Trimming shortened V by 5 bases and J by 4 bases, and 9 bases separated the two germline ends. Germline CDR1 and CDR2: SGHTA and FQGNSA. CDR3 protein: CASSPDLYEQYF. The CDR3 coding sequence is TGTGCCAGCAGCCCGGACTTGTACGAGCAGTACTTC.

V usage is TRBV25-1 and J usage is TRBJ1-5; D uncertain. V gave up 3 bases and J gave up 0 bases, with 9 bases separating them. This CDR3 region has 15 residues. Looked up from germline, CDR1 is MGHDK and CDR2 is SYGVNS. CDR3 nucleotide sequence: TGTGCCAGCAGTGATTCGACTTATAGCAATCAGCCCCAGCATTTT. Translation: CASSDSTYSNQPQHF.

This chain joins TRBV29-1 and TRBJ2-2; a possible D gene is TRBD1 (6 bases). V was pared by 4 bases and J by 0 bases, with 9 bases between. CDR3 length: 14 residues. Looked up from germline, CDR1 is SQVTM and CDR2 is ANQGSEA. The CDR3 protein is CSVVRDTNTGELFF. CDR3 bases: TGCAGCGTTGTTAGGGACACGAACACCGGGGAGCTGTTTTTT.

The rearrangement joins TRBV5-1 to TRBJ2-1, with 8 bases that match TRBD2. The V gene end was trimmed by 6 bases and the J gene end by 4 bases; junction bases not matched to a gene: 12. Germline V CDR1 and CDR2: SGHRS, YFSETQ. The CDR3 has 16 residues. CDR3 protein: CASNSGPSGGYNEQFF. The DNA of the CDR3 is TGCGCCAGCAACTCGGGCCCGAGCGGGGGATACAATGAGCAGTTCTTC.

The rearrangement joins TRBV5-1 to TRBJ1-1; 8 bases map to TRBD1. This CDR3 comprises 13 residues. J lost 7 bases, V lost 4 bases, and 6 bases had no gene match. CDR1 and CDR2 from the germline V gene are SGHRS and YFSETQ. DNA of the CDR3: TGCGCCAGCAGCCACCGAACAGGGGGTGAAGCTTTCTTT. It codes for CASSHRTGGEAFF.

This CDR3 is CSAIGGQGNYGYTF. The CDR3 DNA is TGCAGTGCTATAGGCGGACAGGGGAACTATGGCTACACCTTC. The gene calls are TRBV20-1 and TRBJ1-2, with 9 nucleotides matching TRBD1. V was clipped by 4 bases and J by 2 bases; unmatched bases: 5. CDR3 length: 14 residues. Germline assignment: CDR1 DFQATT and CDR2 SNEGSKA (reference sequence).

This clonotype was picked up a small number of times. CDR3 DNA: TGTGCCAGCAGTTATCGACCCATAGGGAGCACAGATACGCAGTATTTT. Encoded protein: CASSYRPIGSTDTQYF. The chain carries TRBV6-5 and TRBJ2-3; D remains unclear. The CDR3 runs 16 residues. The germline V and J ends were trimmed by 3 bases and 0 bases, with 13 bases remaining between them. Germline V lookup: CDR1 MNHEY, CDR2 SVGAGI.

This clonotype was observed a few times. The gene calls are TRBV2 and TRBJ1-1, with D possibly TRBD1 on 5 matching bases. This CDR3 spans 13 amino acids. Germline V gene lookup returns CDR1 SNHLY and CDR2 FYNNEI. V was cut by 10 bases and J by 8 bases, with 20 bases left in between. For the CDR3, the DNA is TGTGCCACCCAGAGGACGGAGGGGTCAGAAGCTTTCTTT. Its protein is CATQRTEGSEAFF.

To note about this clonotype: One end of the junction varies from germline; a read error may be responsible. The genes are TRBV4-1 and TRBJ1-5; D perhaps matches TRBD1 (5 bases). The CDR3 covers 14 residues. Germline-derived CDR1 and CDR2 are MGHRA and YSYEKL. CDR3 residues: CASSQPGPNRPQHF. CDR3 nucleotides: TGCGCCAGCAGCCAACCGGGACCCAATCGGCCCCAGCATTTT.